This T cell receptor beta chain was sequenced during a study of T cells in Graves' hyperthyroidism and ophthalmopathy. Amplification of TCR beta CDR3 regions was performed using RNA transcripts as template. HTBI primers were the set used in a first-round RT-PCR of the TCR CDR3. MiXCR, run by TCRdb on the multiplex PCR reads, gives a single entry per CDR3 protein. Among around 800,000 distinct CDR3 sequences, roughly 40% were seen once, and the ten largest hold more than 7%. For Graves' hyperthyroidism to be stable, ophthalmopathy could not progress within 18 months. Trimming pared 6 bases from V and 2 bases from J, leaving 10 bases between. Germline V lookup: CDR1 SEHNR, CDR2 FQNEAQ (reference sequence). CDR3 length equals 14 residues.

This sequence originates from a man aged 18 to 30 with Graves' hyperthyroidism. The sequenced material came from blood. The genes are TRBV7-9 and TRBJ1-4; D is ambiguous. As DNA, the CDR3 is TGTGCCAGCAGTTGGGCTTCGACTAATGAAAAACTGTTTTTT. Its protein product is CASSWASTNEKLFF.